This TCR beta chain originates from a study of blood T cell repertoires in COVID-19. Study-level background: Samples of COVID-19 (acute and convalescent) were obtained from the United States, Italy and Spain. Sample material is recorded as cDNA or gDNA derived from T cells, B-cell-depleted T cells, or PBMCs.

Participant-reported clinical history was the basis for cohort assignment. Methods used by the authors: How many nucleated cells were present was estimated from reference gene primer amplification. Produced via immunoSEQ multiplex PCR; TCRdb's table is partial and in-frame only. The DNA gave D and trimming, while V, J and clone size come from that table. The table shows approximately 220,000 clones, with roughly 89% occurring only once. Germline assignment: CDR1 MRHNA and CDR2 SNTAGT. CDR3 length: 14 residues. V dropped 3 bases and J dropped 0 bases, with 7 bases sitting between them. This clone was recorded a few times.

The specimen was PBMCs or T cells enriched from blood (not recorded which). This TCR was sampled from a woman younger than 45 with acute COVID-19. V gene TRBV6-4 combines with J gene TRBJ2-3, with D possibly matching TRBD2 (6 bases). The CDR3 region is CASSEGTSTDTQYF. CDR3 DNA: TGTGCCAGCAGTGAGGGGACTAGCACAGATACGCAGTATTTT.